Listed here are 14 T cell receptor beta chains from one sample, sequenced in a study of cytomegalovirus exposure and HLA in healthy donors. PCR used 60 Vbeta primers and 13 Jbeta primers. Repertoires were generated with immunoSEQ multiplex PCR, while TCRdb's copy carries only in-frame clones and drops some. The profile shows approximately 110,000 clones, roughly 80% of them singletons. The sample consisted of PBMCs. All receptors come from a woman aged 40 to 49 in good health and CMV-seronegative.

This clone was seen more than once but under ten times. The chain uses TRBV5-1 and TRBJ2-7; perhaps TRBD2 as D (6 bases). This CDR3 spans 15 amino acids. CDR1 is SGHRS and CDR2 is YFSETQ in the germline V gene. The V end lost 3 bases, the J end lost 7 bases, and 20 bases lay between the germline ends. The CDR3 is CASSSLTGVRWEQYF. The CDR3, as DNA: TGCGCCAGCAGCTCCCTGACGGGAGTCAGATGGGAGCAGTACTTC.

This clone was found a few times. The V and J genes are TRBV5-6 and TRBJ2-6; TRBD2 matches 11 bases. Germline assignment: CDR1 SGHDT and CDR2 YYEEEE. Germline trimming cut 0 bases from V and 0 bases from J; bases unmatched to any gene: 2. This CDR3 is 18 amino acids long. DNA of the CDR3: TGTGCCAGCAGCTTGGAACTAGCGGGGGCCTCTGGGGCCAACGTCCTGACTTTC. As protein: CASSLELAGASGANVLTF.

The chain combines TRBV9 with TRBJ1-4, with D possibly TRBD1 on 5 matching bases. V lost 2 bases and J 8 bases, leaving 13 bases between the germline ends. Germline V gene sequence: CDR1 SGDLS, CDR2 YYNGEE. The CDR3 has 14 residues. The CDR3, as DNA: TGTGCCAGCAGCGTCGGGGCGGGAGGCGAAAAACTGTTTTTT. It codes for CASSVGAGGEKLFF. Using reference TRBV9 and TRBJ1-4 for the parts outside the CDR3, the full variable domain is DSGVTQTPKHLITATGQRVTLRCSPRSGDLSVYWYQQSLDQGLQFLIQYYNGEERAKGNILERFSAQQFPDLHSELNLSSLELGDSALYFCASSVGAGGEKLFFGSGTQLSVL.

This clone was detected only a few times. The chain couples TRBV6-6 to TRBJ2-7; 9 bases are a match to TRBD1. The germline CDR1 and CDR2 sequences are MNHNY and SVGAGI (reference sequence). The CDR3 spans 14 residues. Trimming at V came to 7 bases and at J to 3 bases, leaving 7 bases not matched to a gene. CDR3 sequence (DNA): TGTGCCAGCATAGACCCGACAGGGGGCTACGAGCAGTACTTC. This codes for CASIDPTGGYEQYF.

This clone was counted a few times. CDR3 DNA sequence: TGTGCCAGCAGCTTAACAGAGTTCCTTACCGAGCAGTACTTC. Translation: CASSLTEFLTEQYF. The V call is TRBV5-8, the J call TRBJ2-7; D is undetermined. The CDR3 is made up of 14 amino acids. CDR1 SGHTS and CDR2 YDEGEE come from the germline V gene. V was clipped by 2 bases and J by 6 bases, with 15 bases between them.

A single count supports this clone. The chain employs TRBV2 and TRBJ1-1; D is possibly TRBD1 (5 bases). Germline CDR1 and CDR2: SNHLY and FYNNEI. V was clipped by 8 bases and J by 3 bases, with 13 bases between them. There are 13 residues in the CDR3. The CDR3 loop reads CASLLDRDTEAFF. DNA of the CDR3: TGTGCCAGCTTACTCGACAGAGACACTGAAGCTTTCTTT.

V and J are TRBV7-9 and TRBJ2-5; 9 bases align to TRBD1. Germline-derived CDR1 and CDR2 are SEHNR and FQNEAQ (reference sequence). V dropped 5 bases and J dropped 4; count of bases not matched to a gene: 8. The CDR3 sequence is 15 residues long. DNA of the CDR3: TGTGCCAGCAGCAAACGACAGGGGGGTATAGAGACCCAGTACTTC. Protein: CASSKRQGGIETQYF.

The chain recombines TRBV9 with TRBJ1-2, with 9 bases matching TRBD1. The germline CDR1 and CDR2 sequences are SGDLS and YYNGEE. The CDR3 length is 16 residues. V lost 3 bases to trimming and J lost 8 bases; unmatched junction nucleotides: 14. CDR3 region: CASSGPVNTGGRGYTF. For the CDR3, the DNA is TGTGCCAGCAGCGGACCCGTCAATACAGGGGGCCGGGGCTACACCTTC.

This chain joins TRBV9 and TRBJ2-5, with D possibly being TRBD1 (6 bases). The germline gives CDR1 SGDLS, CDR2 YYNGEE. The ends were cut back, 0 bases at V and 1 base at J, with 16 bases in the middle. The CDR3 totals 17 residues. This CDR3 is CASSVEGFLGGQETQYF. In DNA form, the CDR3 reads TGTGCCAGCAGCGTAGAGGGTTTTTTAGGGGGCCAAGAGACCCAGTACTTC.

The chain carries TRBV6-5 and TRBJ1-2, with D possibly TRBD1 on 6 matching bases. V lost 4 bases and J lost 4, with 13 bases in between. Germline values: CDR1 MNHEY, CDR2 SVGAGI. CDR3 size: 14 residues. Written as DNA, the CDR3 is TGTGCCAGCAGTTCTGCTACAGGGATCTATGGCTACACCTTC. The encoded protein is CASSSATGIYGYTF.

This chain links TRBV18 with TRBJ2-1, with D maybe TRBD1 (6 bases). V shed 0 bases and J shed 10 bases, with 19 bases lying between them. Germline V gene lookup returns CDR1 KGHSH and CDR2 LQKENI. The length of the CDR3 is 16 residues. CDR3 DNA: TGTGCCAGCTCACCACCGAGTGCGGGCAGGGGAAACGAGCAGTTCTTC. Encoded protein: CASSPPSAGRGNEQFF.

The V call is TRBV28, the J call TRBJ1-3, with D possibly being TRBD1 (5 bases). This CDR3 is built from 16 residues. Germline loops: CDR1 MDHEN, CDR2 SYDVKM. With 8 bases removed from V and 3 bases from J, the gap between germline ends came to 20 bases. The CDR3 is CASGPGGGGLGNTIYF. DNA of the CDR3: TGTGCCAGCGGCCCGGGGGGGGGAGGACTTGGAAACACCATATATTTT.

This clone was found once. The chain has TRBV4-1 and TRBJ2-2; 7 bases are shared with TRBD2. Per germline, CDR1 MGHRA and CDR2 YSYEKL. V was pared by 2 bases and J by 4 bases, with 7 bases of the junction left unmatched. CDR3 length: 16 residues. CDR3 sequence reads: CASSQPPGGGTGELFF. The CDR3 region has the DNA TGCGCCAGCAGCCAACCCCCGGGGGGAGGCACCGGGGAGCTGTTTTTT.

J is TRBJ2-2 and V is TRBV5-5; D is ambiguous. The CDR3 sequence is 16 residues long. V gave up 0 bases and J gave up 0 bases, with 9 bases separating them. Per germline, CDR1 SGHKS and CDR2 YYEKEE (reference sequence). The CDR3 DNA sequence: TGTGCCAGCAGCTTGGACCTGACACCGAACACCGGGGAGCTGTTTTTT. Translation: CASSLDLTPNTGELFF.